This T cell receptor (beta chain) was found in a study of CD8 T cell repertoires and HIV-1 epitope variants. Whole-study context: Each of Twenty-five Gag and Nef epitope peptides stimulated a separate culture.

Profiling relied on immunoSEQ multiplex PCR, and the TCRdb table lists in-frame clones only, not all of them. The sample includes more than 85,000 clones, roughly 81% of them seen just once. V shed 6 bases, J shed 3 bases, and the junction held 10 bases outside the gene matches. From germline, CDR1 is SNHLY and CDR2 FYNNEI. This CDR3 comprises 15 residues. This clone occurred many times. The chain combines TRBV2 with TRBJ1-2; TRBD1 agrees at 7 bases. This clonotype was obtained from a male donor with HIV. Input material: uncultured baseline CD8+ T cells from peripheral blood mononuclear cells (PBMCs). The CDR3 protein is CASRANRGIHYGYTF. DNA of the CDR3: TGTGCCAGCAGGGCTAACAGGGGAATCCACTATGGCTACACCTTC.